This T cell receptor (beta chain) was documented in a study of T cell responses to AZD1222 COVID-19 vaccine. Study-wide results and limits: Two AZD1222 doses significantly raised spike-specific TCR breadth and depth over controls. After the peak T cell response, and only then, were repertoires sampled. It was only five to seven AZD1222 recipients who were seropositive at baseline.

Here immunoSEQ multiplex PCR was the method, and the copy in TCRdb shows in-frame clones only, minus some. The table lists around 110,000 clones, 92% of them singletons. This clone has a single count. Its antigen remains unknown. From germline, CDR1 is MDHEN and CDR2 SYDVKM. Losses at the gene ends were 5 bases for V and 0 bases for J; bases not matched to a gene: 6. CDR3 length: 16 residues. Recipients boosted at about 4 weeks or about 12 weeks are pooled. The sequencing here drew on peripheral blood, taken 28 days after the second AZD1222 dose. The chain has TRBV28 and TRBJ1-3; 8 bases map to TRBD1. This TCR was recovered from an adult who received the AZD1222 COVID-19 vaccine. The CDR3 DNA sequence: TGTGCCAGCAGTACAGGGGGGGAGTACTCTGGAAACACCATATATTTT. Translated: CASSTGGEYSGNTIYF.